The sequence of this TCR beta chain was determined in a study of blood T cell repertoires in COVID-19. Participant-given clinical history determined each cohort assignment. All recovered Cohort 3 donors got two negative PCRs, got clearance, or saw symptom resolution. This CDR3 has 14 amino acids. The V segment lost 7 bases and the J segment 5 bases; nucleotides outside the gene matches: 7. Germline V lookup: CDR1 ENHRY, CDR2 SYGVKD. This table comes from immunoSEQ multiplex PCR, and its TCRdb copy is limited to in-frame clones, with some not included. Of 300,000 to 350,000 clones listed, 88% are singletons.

The sample taken for sequencing was PBMCs or T cells enriched from blood (not recorded which). This chain links TRBV10-3 with TRBJ1-4; 7 nucleotides line up with TRBD1. The TCR sequence derives from a young man who had recovered from COVID-19. The CDR3: CAITTGEINEKLFF. CDR3 DNA: TGTGCCATCACTACAGGGGAAATAAATGAAAAACTGTTTTTT.